The 7 T cell receptor beta chains below were found in one sample sequenced in a study of vaccination effects on CD4 cells after COVID-19. No cognate antigen is known for these TCRs. Assay: immunoSEQ multiplex PCR; the TCRdb copy retains only in-frame clones and omits some. The sample lists about 37,000 clones, around 73% occurring once. CD4+ T cells specific for antigen were expanded with viral peptide pools by the ViraFEST assay before sequencing. Cells that had been cultured for roughly ten days were the source of isolated CD4+ T cells. SARS-CoV-2 infected the person between March and December 2020, as confirmed by PCR. The sequences come from CD4+ T cells from PBMCs cultured with a peptide pool, collected before COVID-19 vaccination. The receptors come from a human donor who had a prior SARS-CoV-2 infection.

The chain has TRBV4-2 and TRBJ1-1, with a weak D call TRBD1 (6 bases). V gave up 2 bases and J gave up 3 bases, with 16 bases separating them. CDR3 length: 16 residues. Germline lookup yields CDR1 LGHNA and CDR2 YNFKEQ. The CDR3 region is CASSQNGQSGYTEAFF. CDR3 DNA sequence: TGTGCCAGCAGCCAAAACGGACAGTCGGGGTACACTGAAGCTTTCTTT.

The V and J genes are TRBV7-9 and TRBJ1-1, with D uncertain. CDR1 and CDR2 from the germline V gene are SEHNR and FQNEAQ (reference sequence). Trimming stripped 5 bases from V and 4 bases from J, with 20 bases between. The CDR3 sequence is 16 residues long. CDR3 loop: CASSPSRTVVGTEAFF. The CDR3 bases are TGTGCCAGCAGCCCCTCGAGAACGGTAGTTGGCACTGAAGCTTTCTTT.

The rearrangement uses TRBV10-3 and TRBJ2-7; 9 nucleotides agree with TRBD1. The V segment lost 2 bases and the J segment 5 bases; nucleotides outside the gene matches: 7. Germline V CDR1 and CDR2: ENHRY, SYGVKD. The CDR3 runs to 15 residues. The CDR3 DNA sequence: TGTGCCATCAGTGAGCGGGGGACAGGGATCGACGAGCAGTACTTC. This gives the protein CAISERGTGIDEQYF.

The rearrangement links TRBV7-9 to TRBJ1-1, with a possible D match to TRBD1 (6 bases). Trimming pared 1 base from V and 5 bases from J, leaving 8 bases between. Germline values: CDR1 SEHNR, CDR2 FQNEAQ (reference sequence). The CDR3 is 13 residues long. CDR3 sequence: CASSLDTGTEAFF. In DNA form, the CDR3 reads TGTGCCAGCAGCTTAGATACAGGGACTGAAGCTTTCTTT. The full variable domain, rest sourced from reference TRBV7-9 and TRBJ1-1, is DTGVSQNPRHKITKRGQNVTFRCDPISEHNRLYWYRQTLGQGPEFLTYFQNEAQLEKSRLLSDRFSAERPKGSFSTLEIQRTEQGDSAMYLCASSLDTGTEAFFGQGTRLTVV.

The chain is built from TRBV27 and TRBJ2-4; TRBD1 might be the D (5 bases). The CDR3 has 14 amino acids. Germline-derived CDR1 and CDR2 are MNHEY and SMNVEV (reference sequence). Trimming removed 5 bases at V and 6 bases at J, with 14 bases between. CDR3 nucleotides: TGTGCCAGCAGTAAACAGGCGCCCTCAAACATTCAGTACTTC. It is translated as CASSKQAPSNIQYF.

This chain joins TRBV5-1 and TRBJ2-5, with a possible D match to TRBD2 (7 bases). The CDR3 sequence is 15 residues long. With 0 bases removed from V and 4 bases from J, the gap between germline ends came to 13 bases. Per germline, CDR1 SGHRS and CDR2 YFSETQ. CDR3 residues: CASSLGREGVETQYF. The CDR3, as DNA: TGCGCCAGCAGCTTGGGCAGGGAGGGGGTAGAGACCCAGTACTTC. The whole variable domain, filled in from reference TRBV5-1 and TRBJ2-5, reads KAGVTQTPRYLIKTRGQQVTLSCSPISGHRSVSWYQQTPGQGLQFLFEYFSETQRNKGNFPGRFSGRQFSNSRSEMNVSTLELGDSALYLCASSLGREGVETQYFGPGTRLLVL.

V and J are TRBV7-9 and TRBJ2-7, with 7 bases fitting TRBD1. This CDR3 spans 16 amino acids. Germline-derived CDR1 and CDR2 are SEHNR and FQNEAQ (reference sequence). V lost 6 bases and J lost 9; bases outside the gene matches: 20. CDR3: CASRPTSYRGDVGQYF. The CDR3 region has the DNA TGTGCCAGCAGACCCACCAGCTACAGGGGCGACGTTGGGCAGTACTTC.